Shown below are 15 T cell receptor beta chains from a single sample sequenced in a study of T-cell reconstitution after alpha-beta-depleted transplantation in children. During its preparation, the TCRbeta library received unique molecular identifiers. TCRdb re-called the PCR reads with MiXCR, one entry per CDR3 protein. The repertoire consists of some 550,000 distinct CDR3 sequences, with 15% to 20% occurring once and the leading ten covering 3% to 3.5%. The sample here was PBMCs from the stem cell graft donor, taken from the stem cell graft. The receptors shown here come from a human donor who donated a stem cell graft to a child with acute lymphoblastic leukemia.

The chain has TRBV2 and TRBJ2-1; 10 bases align to TRBD2. CDR3 length: 14 residues. V lost 8 bases, J lost 6 bases, and 7 bases stayed unmatched. Germline V CDR1 and CDR2: SNHLY, FYNNEI. The CDR3 DNA reads TGTGCCAGCGGGGGGCTAGCGGGAGTCAATGAGCAGTTCTTC. Its translation is CASGGLAGVNEQFF.

The chain uses TRBV15 and TRBJ2-2; the D gene is possibly TRBD2 (6 bases). Germline assignment: CDR1 LNHNV and CDR2 YYDKDF (reference sequence). V dropped 1 base and J dropped 5 bases, with 11 bases sitting between them. This CDR3 comprises 15 residues. CDR3 region: CATSRVEGGTGELFF. In DNA, the CDR3 is TGTGCCACCAGCAGAGTAGAGGGAGGAACCGGGGAGCTGTTTTTT.

This clonotype appeared a few times. The chain carries TRBV5-1 and TRBJ1-2, with 9 bases that match TRBD1. The CDR3 is 16 residues long. Germline CDR1 SGHRS, CDR2 YFSETQ. V shed 0 bases and J 2 bases; nucleotides not matched to a gene: 5. The CDR3 region has the DNA TGCGCCAGCAGCTTGGGCACCGGGACAGGGAACTATGGCTACACCTTC. Protein sequence: CASSLGTGTGNYGYTF. The full variable domain, in which reference TRBV5-1 and TRBJ1-2 provide the parts outside the CDR3, is KAGVTQTPRYLIKTRGQQVTLSCSPISGHRSVSWYQQTPGQGLQFLFEYFSETQRNKGNFPGRFSGRQFSNSRSEMNVSTLELGDSALYLCASSLGTGTGNYGYTFGSGTRLTVV.

The V and J genes are TRBV12-3 or TRBV12-4 and TRBJ2-5; D not certain. The CDR3 runs 13 residues. V lost 1 base and J 5 bases, leaving 8 bases between the germline ends. The CDR3 here is CASSLVADETQYF. The DNA for the CDR3 is TGTGCCAGCAGTTTAGTGGCAGACGAGACCCAGTACTTC.

The gene calls are TRBV12-3 or TRBV12-4 and TRBJ1-2; no clear D gene. With 6 bases removed from V and 8 bases from J, the gap between germline ends came to 13 bases. The CDR3 runs to 12 residues. DNA of the CDR3: TGTGCCAGCAGAGCCCTTCAAGAGGGCTACACCTTC. This codes for CASRALQEGYTF.

This chain joins TRBV7-9 and TRBJ2-3; the match to TRBD2 covers 9 bases. V was clipped by 7 bases and J by 5 bases; unmatched bases: 10. CDR3 length: 15 amino acids. CDR1 is SEHNR, CDR2 FQNEAQ, per germline (reference sequence). The CDR3, as DNA: TGTGCCAGCACGGGAGCGGGAGGAGTTATAGATACGCAGTATTTT. Protein product: CASTGAGGVIDTQYF.

CDR3 region: CASTEGGWNTEAFF. CDR3 coding DNA: TGTGCCAGCACCGAAGGGGGCTGGAACACTGAAGCTTTCTTT. The chain couples TRBV12-3 or TRBV12-4 to TRBJ1-1, with 7 bases fitting TRBD1. CDR3 size: 14 residues. V lost 7 bases to trimming and J lost 1 base; unmatched junction nucleotides: 6.

The chain combines TRBV30 with TRBJ1-3; D call uncertain. V was pared by 5 bases and J by 0 bases, with 11 bases between. CDR3 size: 14 residues. Germline-derived CDR1 and CDR2 are GTSNPN and SVGIG (reference sequence). The CDR3 sequence is CAWAQSLSGNTIYF. The CDR3 DNA sequence: TGTGCCTGGGCACAATCACTCTCTGGAAACACCATATATTTT.

The J gene is TRBJ2-1, the V gene TRBV20-1; 7 positions match TRBD2. Looked up from germline, CDR1 is DFQATT and CDR2 is SNEGSKA (reference sequence). The trim removed 5 bases at V and 7 bases at J, leaving 14 bases unmatched. This CDR3 has 15 residues. The CDR3 is CSARSGLVGGNEQFF. CDR3 in DNA: TGCAGTGCTCGTTCAGGACTAGTGGGAGGTAATGAGCAGTTCTTC.

CDR3 residues: CASSLLGQGSYGYTF. CDR3 DNA sequence: TGTGCCAGCAGTTTATTGGGACAGGGAAGCTATGGCTACACCTTC. V and J are TRBV25-1 and TRBJ1-2, with 9 positions matching TRBD1. CDR1 and CDR2 from the germline V gene are MGHDK and SYGVNS. The CDR3 runs to 15 residues. The V and J ends lost 5 bases and 4 bases, in that order; junction bases with no gene match: 8.

This clonotype was counted between two and nine times. V usage is TRBV5-1 and J usage is TRBJ2-3; D gene unclear. Germline V gene sequence: CDR1 SGHRS, CDR2 YFSETQ. The V gene lost 3 bases and the J gene lost 1 base, with 15 bases spanning the gap. CDR3 length equals 16 residues. In DNA, the CDR3 is TGCGCCAGCAGCTCTTTGCCCCCGATGGGCACAGATACGCAGTATTTT. Protein product: CASSSLPPMGTDTQYF.

The V call is TRBV20-1, the J call TRBJ2-7, with D perhaps given as TRBD1 or TRBD2 (7 bases each). The CDR3 spans 13 residues. V was trimmed by 0 bases and J by 12 bases, leaving 18 bases between them. Germline CDR1 is DFQATT and CDR2 is SNEGSKA (reference sequence). The CDR3 loop is CSARDLSGGGGYF. The CDR3 DNA follows: TGCAGTGCTAGAGATTTGTCAGGGGGGGGAGGGTACTTC.

The chain combines TRBV27 with TRBJ2-1, with D possibly matching TRBD1 (6 bases). Germline CDR1 is MNHEY and CDR2 is SMNVEV (reference sequence). The ends were cut back, 2 bases at V and 4 bases at J, with 12 bases in the middle. There are 15 residues in the CDR3. CDR3 sequence: CASSLERGFYNEQFF. The CDR3 region has the DNA TGTGCCAGCAGTTTAGAAAGGGGGTTTTACAATGAGCAGTTCTTC.

The chain uses TRBV3-1 and TRBJ2-7, with TRBD2 matching over 9 bases. The CDR3 runs to 17 residues. V lost 3 bases and J lost 2; bases outside the gene matches: 11. The V gene's germline CDR1 is LGHDT and CDR2 YNNKEL (reference sequence). The CDR3 DNA is TGTGCCAGCAGCCACGTACAGCTTAGCGGGAGCGCCTACGAGCAGTACTTC. This sequence encodes CASSHVQLSGSAYEQYF.

This clonotype has ten or more counts. V usage is TRBV4-1 and J usage is TRBJ2-1; D may be TRBD1 (6 bases). Germline CDR1 is MGHRA and CDR2 is YSYEKL. This CDR3 comprises 15 residues. Between the trimmed V and J ends, which lost 0 bases and 4 bases, there was a span of 10 bases. CDR3 nucleotide sequence: TGCGCCAGCAGCCAAGACAGGGGTCCTTACAATGAGCAGTTCTTC. Protein sequence: CASSQDRGPYNEQFF.